This T cell receptor (beta chain) appears in the sequencing data of a study of vaccination effects on CD4 cells after COVID-19. Profiled with immunoSEQ multiplex PCR; TCRdb holds only in-frame clones, not every one. In the table there are fewer than 55,000 clones, approximately 79% of which are singletons. Peptide-pool stimulation followed by sequencing identified expanded antigen-specific CD4+ clonotypes in the ViraFEST assay. Investigators separated out CD4+ T cells once around eleven days of culture had passed. Vaccine recipients had no previous SARS-CoV-2 infection; their nucleocapsid antibodies were negative. V was shortened by 3 bases and J by 5 bases, with 16 bases between the two germline ends. The CDR3 is 15 amino acids. CDR1 is WNHNN and CDR2 is SYGVQD in the germline V gene (reference sequence). About this clone itself: No antigen is known for it.

The source of this sequence is a human donor who received a COVID-19 vaccine. The chain is built from TRBV10-1 and TRBJ2-5, with D possibly called TRBD1 or TRBD2 (5 bases each). Here the sequenced sample was CD4+ T cells from PBMCs cultured with HCoV-OC43 spike peptides, taken before COVID-19 vaccination. Subset specified: HCoV-OC43 spike overlapping peptide pool stimulation. The CDR3 protein is CASSDGGVAMETQYF. CDR3 in DNA: TGCGCCAGCAGTGATGGGGGAGTAGCGATGGAGACCCAGTACTTC.